This record concerns one TCR beta chain sequence. Its antigen is currently unknown. The data are from a study of Tregs in tolerant kidney transplant recipients. The study's findings and limits: Findings come from small patient numbers and require larger validation.

Germline V CDR1 and CDR2: MNHEY, SVGAGI. Trimming took 2 bases from V and 7 from J; bases not matched to a gene: 5. The CDR3 covers 14 residues. Repertoires were generated with immunoSEQ multiplex PCR, while TCRdb's copy carries only in-frame clones and drops some. Counted here are nearly 95,000 clones, approximately 94% occurring once; the ten biggest clones make up 0.35% to 0.55%. V is TRBV6-5 and J is TRBJ2-1, with 7 bases aligning to TRBD1. The clonotype originates from a human donor who received a combined kidney and bone marrow transplant. This specimen consisted of CD4+ T cells from blood, obtained before the transplant. The CDR3 sequence: CASSYDIRGNEQFF. CDR3 nucleotide sequence: TGTGCCAGCAGTTACGACATCAGGGGGAATGAGCAGTTCTTC.